This T cell receptor (beta chain) was profiled in a study of cytomegalovirus exposure and HLA in healthy donors. Study-wide results and limits: Available immune exposure information was restricted to CMV serostatus only.

Both 60 Vbeta primers and 13 Jbeta primers went into the PCR. The protocol was immunoSEQ multiplex PCR, while the TCRdb copy is restricted to in-frame clones and leaves out a portion. This sample has 100,000 or so clones, with under 75% found just once. Turning to this clone: Its matching antigen is unknown.

CDR3 size: 15 residues. Germline V gene data show CDR1 as ENHRY and CDR2 as SYGVKD. Trimming pared 3 bases from V and 0 bases from J, leaving 12 bases between. The sequencing input was PBMCs. The receptor was derived from a man in his fifties in good health and CMV-seronegative. The chain joins TRBV10-3 to TRBJ2-7; no reliable D call. In DNA form, the CDR3 reads TGTGCCATCAGTGACCCGACACCAGGCTCCTACGAGCAGTACTTC. This translates into CAISDPTPGSYEQYF.